The rows below give T cell receptor beta chains drawn from one sample of a study of vaccination effects on CD4 cells after COVID-19. TCRdb's copy holds only in-frame clones and misses some; the assay was immunoSEQ multiplex PCR. Of 45,000 to 60,000 clones listed, 75% to 80% are singletons. No antigen has been identified for these receptors. The material sequenced was CD4+ T cells from PBMCs cultured without peptide, taken before COVID-19 vaccination. The source of these receptors is a human donor who had a prior SARS-CoV-2 infection. CDR3s include the opening cysteine and the closing phenylalanine or tryptophan. D genes are given only for firm matches. Size tells how often a clone was seen (once, few, many) or the class of an expanded clone, and some rows leave it out.

V gene	clone size	D gene	J gene	CDR3 DNA	CDR3 protein
TRBV5-6	NA	NA	TRBJ1-2	TGTGCCAGCAGCAGCCCCGCCGTCGGGGGGATATATGGCTACACCTTC	CASSSPAVGGIYGYTF
TRBV11-2	NA	NA	TRBJ2-7	TGTGCCAGCAGCCGAACTAGTCACGAGCAGTACTTC	CASSRTSHEQYF
TRBV6-6	few	TRBD2	TRBJ2-1	TGTGCCAGCCTAGCGGTCGCTCCCTATTATGAGCAGTTCTTC	CASLAVAPYYEQFF
TRBV4-2	NA	TRBD1	TRBJ2-5	TGTGCCAGCAGCCAAGAGACAGGGCTGATTCACTTC	CASSQETGLIHF
TRBV7-9	NA	NA	TRBJ2-4	TGTGCCAGCAGCTCTAACGTAGACTCTGGAAACATTCAGTACTTC	CASSSNVDSGNIQYF
TRBV9	few	TRBD1	TRBJ1-1	TGTGCCAGCGGGACGGGGACAGGGAACACTGAAGCTTTCTTT	CASGTGTGNTEAFF
TRBV25-1	NA	NA	TRBJ1-1	TGTGCCAGCAGTGTGGGGTCCACAGGGTGGAACACTGAAGCTTTCTTT	CASSVGSTGWNTEAFF
TRBV3-1/TRBV3-2	NA	TRBD1	TRBJ2-5	TGTGCCAGCAGCCAAGATTGGGACAGGGGTGCCCCCTACTTC	CASSQDWDRGAPYF
TRBV7-2	NA	NA	TRBJ1-6	TGTGCCAGCAGCTTAGCCCAAGGAGCACCCCTCCACTTT	CASSLAQGAPLHF
TRBV7-3	NA	TRBD2	TRBJ2-3	TGTGCCAGCAGCTCTGGGACTAGCGGGGGCACAGATACGCAGTATTTT	CASSSGTSGGTDTQYF
TRBV6-5	NA	TRBD1	TRBJ1-4	TGTGCCAGCAGACGAAGACAGGGGAATGAAAAACTGTTTTTT	CASRRRQGNEKLFF
TRBV25-1	NA	TRBD1	TRBJ1-4	TGTGCCAGCAGTGATACGGGACAGTATAATGAAAAACTGTTTTTT	CASSDTGQYNEKLFF
TRBV19	many	NA	TRBJ1-1	TGTGCCAGTAGCGTACAGAGGAACACTGAAGCTTTCTTT	CASSVQRNTEAFF
TRBV3-1/TRBV3-2	NA	NA	TRBJ1-1	TGTGCCAGCAGCCAGGAGAGCGTCCGGACTTGGAAAGTAGGCACTGAAGCTTTCTTT	CASSQESVRTWKVGTEAFF
TRBV4-3	NA	NA	TRBJ1-3	TGCGCCAGCAGCCAAGGGGCAGGGTCCGGAAACACCATATATTTT	CASSQGAGSGNTIYF
TRBV5-1	NA	TRBD1	TRBJ1-2	TGCGCCAGCAGCTTCACAGGGGGCTATGGCTACACCTTC	CASSFTGGYGYTF
TRBV21-1	NA	NA	TRBJ2-7	TGTGCCAGCAGCAAAGATGGGACAGAGGCCTCCGAGCAGTACTTC	CASSKDGTEASEQYF